This T cell receptor beta chain was observed in a study of post-analysis software for immune sequencing data. Across the whole study: Disease trajectories encompassed relapsing-remitting, secondary progressive and progressive-relapsing multiple sclerosis.

Unique molecular identifiers had been added to the TCR beta cDNA libraries. From around 0.96 to 9.9 million T cells, 400,000 to 550,000 cDNA molecules were obtained. TCRdb re-called the PCR reads through MiXCR, storing one row per CDR3 protein. The sample lists hundreds of thousands of distinct CDR3 sequences, roughly 27% occurring once. This clonotype was counted only a few times. Its antigen is not identified. The CDR3 consists of 13 residues. Germline CDR1 and CDR2: SGHTA and FQGNSA. The V end was cut by 4 bases, the J end by 5 bases, with 11 bases between. Study-wide points: When the samples were clustered directly with F measure, those that had been prepared in the same batch showed strong co-clustering. Normalized Chao1 diversity was significantly reduced in patients versus controls. Five or six TRBV segments appeared more often in patients than in controls, and TRBV5-6, TRBV5-1 and TRBV20-1 were among these.

The sequenced material came from blood. V usage is TRBV7-2 and J usage is TRBJ2-5; no clear D. This TCR was recovered from a girl aged 10 to 17 with multiple sclerosis. The CDR3 loop is CASSSDLGETQYF. CDR3 nucleotides: TGTGCCAGCAGCTCGGACCTGGGGGAGACCCAGTACTTC. Combining the CDR3 with reference TRBV7-2 and TRBJ2-5 gives the whole variable domain GAGVSQSPSNKVTEKGKDVELRCDPISGHTALYWYRQSLGQGLEFLIYFQGNSAPDKSGLPSDRFSAERTGGSVSTLTIQRTQQEDSAVYLCASSSDLGETQYFGPGTRLLVL.